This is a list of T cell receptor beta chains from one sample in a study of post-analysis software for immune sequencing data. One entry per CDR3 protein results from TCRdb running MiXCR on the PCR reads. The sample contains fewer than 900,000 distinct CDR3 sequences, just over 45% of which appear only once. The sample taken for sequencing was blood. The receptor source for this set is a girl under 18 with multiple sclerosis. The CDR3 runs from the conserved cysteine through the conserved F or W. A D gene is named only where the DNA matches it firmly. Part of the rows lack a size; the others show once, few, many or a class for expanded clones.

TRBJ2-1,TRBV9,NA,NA,TGTGCCAGCAGCGTAGGGGGCAGGGGTGTTTACAATGAGCAGTTCTTC,CASSVGGRGVYNEQFF
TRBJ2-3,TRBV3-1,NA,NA,TGTGCCAGCAGCCAAGATTTGGGCCCCCCTCCTACAGATACGCAGTATTTT,CASSQDLGPPPTDTQYF
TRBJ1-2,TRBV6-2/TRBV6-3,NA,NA,TGTGCCAGCAGTTTCGACACTAACTATGGCTACACCTTC,CASSFDTNYGYTF
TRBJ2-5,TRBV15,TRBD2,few,TGTGCCACCAGCCCCTCGACTAGCGGACAAGAGACCCAGTACTTC,CATSPSTSGQETQYF
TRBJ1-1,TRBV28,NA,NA,TGTGCCAGCAGTTACCCGTCGACTGAAGCTTTCTTT,CASSYPSTEAFF
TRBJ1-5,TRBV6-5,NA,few,TGTGCCAGCAGTCGGGGCACGCGCGGCAATCAGCCCCAGCATTTT,CASSRGTRGNQPQHF
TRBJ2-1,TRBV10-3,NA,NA,TGTGCCATCAGTGAGGCCGCGACTGACCGAAACAATGAGCAGTTCTTC,CAISEAATDRNNEQFF
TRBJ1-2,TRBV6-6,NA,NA,TGTGCCAGCAGGCTACAGGTTAACTATGGCTACACCTTC,CASRLQVNYGYTF
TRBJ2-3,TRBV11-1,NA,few,TGTGCCAGCAGCTTAGATGGCCGACGACGGGGGAGGACAAGCACAGATACGCAGTATTTT,CASSLDGRRRGRTSTDTQYF
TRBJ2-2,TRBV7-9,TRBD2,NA,TGTGCCAGCAGCTTACTTGTGGCTAGCGGGATAACGGCCGGGGAGCTGTTTTTT,CASSLLVASGITAGELFF
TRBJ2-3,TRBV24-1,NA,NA,TGTGCCACCAGTGACCCAGGGTCCGGCACAGATACGCAGTATTTT,CATSDPGSGTDTQYF
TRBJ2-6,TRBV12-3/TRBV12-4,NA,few,TGTGCCAGCAGTTTCGTCGCAGGCTCCACTGGGGCCAACGTCCTGACTTTC,CASSFVAGSTGANVLTF
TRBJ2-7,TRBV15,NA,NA,TGTGCCACCAGCAGAGATGCAGGGTTTGCCTACGAGCAGTACTTC,CATSRDAGFAYEQYF
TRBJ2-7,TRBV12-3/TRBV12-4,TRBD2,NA,TGTGCCACCTCCGGGACTAGCGGGATCTACGAGCAGTACTTC,CATSGTSGIYEQYF
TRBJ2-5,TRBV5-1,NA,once,TGCGCCAGCAGCATCGGACAGAACAATGAGCAGTACTTC,CASSIGQNNEQYF
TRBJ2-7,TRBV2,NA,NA,TGTGCCAGCAGTGAATATCTAAGGGAGACGAAAGAGCAGTACTTC,CASSEYLRETKEQYF
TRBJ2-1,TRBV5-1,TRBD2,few,TGCGCCAGCAGCTTGAGTCTAGCGGGAGCCCTGGGGACCTCTGAGCAGTTCTTC,CASSLSLAGALGTSEQFF
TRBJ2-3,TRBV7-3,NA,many,TGTGCCAGCAGCTTAAGTTCGGAACGCACAGATACGCAGTATTTT,CASSLSSERTDTQYF
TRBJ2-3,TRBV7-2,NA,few,TGTGCCAGCAGCTTAAGTATAACCAGCGACTCCGAAGATACGCAGTATTTT,CASSLSITSDSEDTQYF
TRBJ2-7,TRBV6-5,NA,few,TGTGCCAGCAGTTACGGAGACTCCTACGAGCAGTACTTC,CASSYGDSYEQYF
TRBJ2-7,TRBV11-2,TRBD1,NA,TGTGCCAGCAGCTCATCCCCATATGACAGGGCCCGACCTTTTTACGAGCAGTACTTC,CASSSSPYDRARPFYEQYF
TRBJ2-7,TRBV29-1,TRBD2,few,TGCGGCGTTGCGTCTACTAGCGGATCCTACGAGCAGTACTTC,CGVASTSGSYEQYF
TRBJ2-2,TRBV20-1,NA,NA,TGCAGTGCTCGAACCTTTAGGAGTCCCTGGGGTACCGGGGAGCTGTTTTTT,CSARTFRSPWGTGELFF
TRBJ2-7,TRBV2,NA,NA,TGTGCCAGCAGTGATCGAGGGGGCGGGAGGTACAATGAGCAGTACTTC,CASSDRGGGRYNEQYF
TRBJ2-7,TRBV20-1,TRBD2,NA,TGCAGTGCTAGACAGCGGGGGCCGCTTATCGGCGAGCAGTACTTC,CSARQRGPLIGEQYF
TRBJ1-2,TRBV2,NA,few,TGTGCCAGCAGTGAAGAAAGAAACTATGGCTACACCTTC,CASSEERNYGYTF